These 32 T cell receptor beta chains share one sample of origin, sequenced in a study of CD8 T cells in Susac syndrome. An amount of RNA that ranged from roughly 0.5 to 1 ug was reverse transcribed with random hexamers. Using its own MiXCR run on the immunoSEQ multiplex PCR reads, TCRdb lists one record per CDR3 protein. The sample has around 190,000 distinct CDR3 sequences, approximately 94% seen once. Sequencing was done on a sample of CD4+ T cells from PBMCs. Receptors originate from a human donor in good health.

V is TRBV29-1 and J is TRBJ2-1; D is uncertain. CDR1 and CDR2 (germline): SQVTM, ANQGSEA. V lost 5 bases and J lost 1, with 12 bases in between. The CDR3 spans 14 residues. As DNA, the CDR3 is TGCAGCGTTATTCAGTCGAGGTCCTACAATGAGCAGTTCTTC. Its protein product is CSVIQSRSYNEQFF.

This clonotype showed up just once. The chain links TRBV11-2 to TRBJ2-1; D possibly corresponds to TRBD1 (6 bases). Per the germline V gene, CDR1 is SGHAT and CDR2 is FQNNGV. The CDR3 totals 13 residues. V shed 6 bases and J shed 3 bases, with 9 bases lying between them. The CDR3, as DNA: TGTGCCAGCAGAAGGGACATCTACAATGAGCAGTTCTTC. The encoded protein is CASRRDIYNEQFF.

The chain has TRBV5-6 and TRBJ1-5; D remains ambiguous. CDR1 and CDR2 (germline): SGHDT, YYEEEE. The CDR3 runs 14 residues. The V and J ends lost 1 base and 3 bases respectively, with 8 bases between them. CDR3: CASSLYRFNQPQHF. Written as DNA, the CDR3 is TGTGCCAGCAGCTTGTACCGTTTCAATCAGCCCCAGCATTTT.

The genes are TRBV2 and TRBJ1-5, with D possibly being TRBD1 (6 bases). The V end was cut by 5 bases, the J end by 7 bases, with 18 bases between. Germline CDR1 and CDR2: SNHLY and FYNNEI. The CDR3 runs to 15 residues. The CDR3 DNA reads as TGTGCCAGCAGTCCGGACGGGACGGGGGGCCAGCCCCAGCATTTT. Translation gives CASSPDGTGGQPQHF. Full variable domain (outside the CDR3, taken from reference TRBV2 and TRBJ1-5): EPEVTQTPSHQVTQMGQEVILRCVPISNHLYFYWYRQILGQKVEFLVSFYNNEISEKSEIFDDQFSVERPDGSNFTLKIRSTKLEDSAMYFCASSPDGTGGQPQHFGDGTRLSIL.

V is TRBV6-2 or TRBV6-3 and J is TRBJ2-6; no clear D. The germline V gene has CDR1 MNHEY and CDR2 SVGEGT. This CDR3 has 15 residues. The V end was cut by 4 bases, the J end by 0 bases, with 7 bases between. CDR3 in DNA: TGTGCCAGCAGTTTTGCTCTCTCTGGGGCCAACGTCCTGACTTTC. It specifies CASSFALSGANVLTF.

V usage is TRBV7-2 and J usage is TRBJ2-1; D may be TRBD2 (5 bases). CDR1 SGHTA and CDR2 FQGNSA come from the germline V gene. The CDR3 loop spans 15 amino acids. The V end was cut by 5 bases, the J end by 8 bases, with 19 bases between. Written as DNA, the CDR3 is TGTGCCAGCAGCGGCGAAACGGCTAGCCGTCATGAGCAGTTCTTC. Its protein product is CASSGETASRHEQFF.

V is TRBV12-3 or TRBV12-4 and J is TRBJ2-5, with TRBD1 as a possible D gene (6 bases). V was shortened by 1 base and J by 4 bases, with 10 bases between the two germline ends. The CDR3 loop spans 14 amino acids. As DNA, the CDR3 is TGTGCCAGCAGTTTAGTGCCAGGGGTAGAGACCCAGTACTTC. Its protein is CASSLVPGVETQYF.

CDR3 in DNA: TGTGCCAGCGGCAGGGGGCGAGTGACTGGGGCCAACGTCCTGACTTTC. Translating gives CASGRGRVTGANVLTF. The V and J genes are TRBV27 and TRBJ2-6, with 8 bases lining up with TRBD1. The CDR3 is made up of 16 amino acids. The V gene's germline CDR1 is MNHEY and CDR2 SMNVEV (reference sequence). Unmatched junction bases numbered 8, after V lost 8 bases and J lost 2 bases.

This chain uses TRBV29-1 with TRBJ1-2, with D possibly TRBD1 on 5 matching bases. Trimming stripped 6 bases from V and 9 bases from J, with 14 bases between. CDR3 length: 11 residues. CDR1 SQVTM and CDR2 ANQGSEA come from the germline V gene. CDR3 loop: CSVARDARYTF. Written as DNA, the CDR3 is TGCAGCGTCGCTAGGGACGCCCGCTACACCTTC. The full variable domain, rest sourced from reference TRBV29-1 and TRBJ1-2, is SAVISQKPSRDICQRGTSLTIQCQVDSQVTMMFWYRQQPGQSLTLIATANQGSEATYESGFVIDKFPISRPNLTFSTLTVSNMSPEDSSIYLCSVARDARYTFGSGTRLTVV.

The chain links TRBV20-1 to TRBJ2-1; possibly TRBD1 for D (5 bases). The CDR3 runs 12 residues. Germline CDR1 and CDR2: DFQATT and SNEGSKA (reference sequence). Trimming removed 5 bases at V and 8 bases at J, with 13 bases between. CDR3: CSAPQDRHEQFF. CDR3 in DNA: TGCAGTGCTCCACAAGACAGACATGAGCAGTTCTTC.

The CDR3 protein is CSVDPGTRGTEAFF. The CDR3 coding sequence is TGCAGCGTTGACCCCGGGACCAGGGGCACTGAAGCTTTCTTT. This chain links TRBV29-1 with TRBJ1-1; weak D call: TRBD1 (6 bases). This CDR3 contains 14 residues. Germline V gives CDR1 SQVTM, CDR2 ANQGSEA. The germline V and J ends were trimmed by 3 bases and 4 bases, with 15 bases remaining between them.

About this clonotype: One junction end disagrees with the germline gene, perhaps due to a read error. This rearrangement joins TRBV5-6 to TRBJ1-4; TRBD1 is a possible D gene (5 bases). The CDR3 is 14 amino acids. CDR1 is SGHDT and CDR2 is YYEEEE in the germline V gene. The CDR3 coding sequence is TGTGCCAGCAGCTTCGCCAGGGCTAATGAAATGAGGCTTTTT. This sequence encodes CASSFARANEMRLF.

V gene TRBV6-2 or TRBV6-3 combines with J gene TRBJ2-4; D is possibly TRBD1 or TRBD2 (5 bases each). Trimming took off 7 bases at V and 6 bases at J, with 19 bases between the two ends. CDR1 and CDR2 (germline): MNHEY, SVGEGT. The CDR3 runs to 15 residues. The DNA for the CDR3 is TGTGCCAGCACCTTAGTCGAGGGGTCGAGAAACATTCAGTACTTC. Amino acids: CASTLVEGSRNIQYF.

The rearrangement links TRBV5-6 to TRBJ2-1, with 10 bases that match TRBD1. Germline V gene sequence: CDR1 SGHDT, CDR2 YYEEEE. Trimming at V came to 2 bases and at J to 9 bases, leaving 2 bases not matched to a gene. The CDR3 spans 13 residues. CDR3 DNA: TGTGCCAGCAGCTTAAGGGACAGGGGTGAGCAGTTCTTC. This codes for CASSLRDRGEQFF.

V gene TRBV20-1 combines with J gene TRBJ1-5, with no clear D. Germline assignment: CDR1 DFQATT and CDR2 SNEGSKA (reference sequence). This CDR3 spans 14 amino acids. Trimming removed 6 bases from V and 0 bases from J, with 12 bases in between. DNA for the CDR3: TGCAGTGCAGCCCGAGAAGTTAGCAATCAGCCCCAGCATTTT. It codes for CSAAREVSNQPQHF.

The rearrangement joins TRBV30 to TRBJ1-1; TRBD1 might be the D (6 bases). CDR3 length equals 13 residues. Germline CDR1 is GTSNPN and CDR2 is SVGIG (reference sequence). The germline V and J ends were trimmed by 2 bases and 1 base, with 8 bases remaining between them. In nucleotides, the CDR3 is TGTGCCTGGAGTAGACAGGAGAACACTGAAGCTTTCTTT. It codes for CAWSRQENTEAFF.

This chain joins TRBV20-1 and TRBJ2-7; the D gene is possibly TRBD2 (5 bases). The germline V gene encodes CDR1 DFQATT and CDR2 SNEGSKA (reference sequence). There are 12 residues in the CDR3. The CDR3 DNA is TGCAGCGGCGGGCAGGCGGACTACGAGCAGTACTTC. It is translated as CSGGQADYEQYF.

CDR3 sequence: CASGFPTGLAHNEQFF. The DNA for the CDR3 is TGTGCTAGTGGTTTCCCGACTGGACTAGCGCACAATGAGCAGTTCTTC. The chain recombines TRBV12-5 with TRBJ2-1; TRBD2 matches at 9 bases. V trimming: 3 bases; J trimming: 5 bases; junction bases outside the gene matches: 8. Per the germline V gene, CDR1 is LGHNT and CDR2 is FRNRAP. The CDR3 has 16 residues.

This chain links TRBV28 with TRBJ2-3; the D is unclear. The CDR3 totals 13 residues. V lost 10 bases and J 2 bases, leaving 13 bases between the germline ends. Germline CDR1 and CDR2: MDHEN and SYDVKM. CDR3 in DNA: TGTGCCATAAAGGAGCTTACCACAGATACGCAGTATTTT. Amino acid sequence: CAIKELTTDTQYF.

The V and J genes are TRBV29-1 and TRBJ2-7, with 7 bases aligning to TRBD1. The germline V gene has CDR1 SQVTM and CDR2 ANQGSEA. V lost 4 bases to trimming and J lost 6 bases; unmatched junction nucleotides: 3. The CDR3 runs 11 residues. CDR3 coding DNA: TGCAGCGTTGGACAGGGATCCGAGCAGTACTTC. Translated: CSVGQGSEQYF.

The J gene is TRBJ2-1, the V gene TRBV18; D uncertain. CDR1 and CDR2 from the germline V gene are KGHSH and LQKENI. CDR3 length: 11 amino acids. Trimming removed 1 base at V and 8 bases at J, with 3 bases between. The CDR3 spells CASSPLDEQFF. The CDR3 bases are TGTGCCAGCTCACCACTAGATGAGCAGTTCTTC. Together with reference TRBV18 and TRBJ2-1, the CDR3 gives the full variable domain: NAGVMQNPRHLVRRRGQEARLRCSPMKGHSHVYWYRQLPEEGLKFMVYLQKENIIDESGMPKERFSAEFPKEGPSILRIQQVVRGDSAAYFCASSPLDEQFFGPGTRLTVL.

J is TRBJ2-7 and V is TRBV5-4; 8 positions agree with TRBD1. Germline loops: CDR1 SGHNT, CDR2 YYREEE (reference sequence). The CDR3 is 16 amino acids. The V segment lost 4 bases and the J segment 2 bases; nucleotides outside the gene matches: 11. CDR3 protein: CASSPPGGRRTYEQYF. The CDR3 coding sequence is TGTGCCAGCAGCCCTCCAGGGGGCAGGAGGACCTACGAGCAGTACTTC.

The rearrangement joins TRBV7-6 to TRBJ2-1; D ambiguous. Germline CDR1 reads SGHVS; CDR2 reads FNYEAQ. V was shortened by 2 bases and J by 8 bases, with 7 bases between the two germline ends. The CDR3 is 12 residues long. In nucleotides, the CDR3 is TGTGCCAGCAGCTTAAACCGGGATGAGCAGTTCTTC. This gives the protein CASSLNRDEQFF.

The rearrangement links TRBV6-5 to TRBJ1-2, with D perhaps matching TRBD1 (5 bases). The germline V gene has CDR1 MNHEY and CDR2 SVGAGI. Trimming cost V 0 bases and J 4 bases, with 12 bases left between them. The CDR3 is made up of 15 amino acids. The CDR3 reads CASSYSGIGGYGYTF. CDR3 bases: TGTGCCAGCAGTTACTCCGGGATTGGGGGCTATGGCTACACCTTC.

Points on this clonotype: At one end, the junction sequence differs from germline, possibly due to a read error. This chain links TRBV29-1 with TRBJ2-3; D is possibly TRBD1 or TRBD2 (6 bases each). The CDR3 is 13 amino acids. CDR1 is SQVTM, CDR2 ANQGSEA, per germline. In DNA form, the CDR3 reads TGCAGCCTTGAGGGGGGAAGCACAGATACGCAGTATTTT. It translates to CSLEGGSTDTQYF.

This clonotype was recorded only once. This rearrangement joins TRBV27 to TRBJ1-5; D gene unclear. The CDR3 contains 17 residues. Germline V gene lookup returns CDR1 MNHEY and CDR2 SMNVEV (reference sequence). V was cut by 4 bases and J by 0 bases, with 16 bases left in between. Here the CDR3 reads CASSSFFGFYSNQPQHF. Written as DNA, the CDR3 is TGTGCCAGCAGTTCATTCTTTGGCTTCTATAGCAATCAGCCCCAGCATTTT.

CDR3 in DNA: TGTGCCAGTAGTATATCCAGGAACACTGAAGCTTTCTTT. Translating it yields CASSISRNTEAFF. The rearrangement joins TRBV19 to TRBJ1-1; the D is unclear. The V and J ends lost 2 bases and 1 base respectively, with 5 bases between them. The length of the CDR3 is 13 residues. The V gene's germline CDR1 is LNHDA and CDR2 SQIVND (reference sequence).

The chain joins TRBV11-3 to TRBJ2-1, with 7 bases matching TRBD1. This CDR3 contains 12 residues. V shed 5 bases and J 7 bases; nucleotides not matched to a gene: 2. CDR1 and CDR2 (germline): SGHNT, YENEEA. CDR3 in amino acids: CASSQTGNEQFF. CDR3 DNA sequence: TGTGCCAGCAGCCAGACAGGGAATGAGCAGTTCTTC.

This chain connects TRBV3-1 to TRBJ1-2; no reliable D call. V gave up 0 bases and J gave up 5 bases, with 10 bases separating them. The CDR3 runs 14 residues. Germline V lookup: CDR1 LGHDT, CDR2 YNNKEL (reference sequence). The CDR3 coding sequence is TGTGCCAGCAGCCAAGATCTGGGCAGGTATGGCTACACCTTC. Translated: CASSQDLGRYGYTF.

The CDR3 reads CATSDVSGTYYF. Written as DNA, the CDR3 is TGTGCCACCAGTGATGTATCCGGGACGTACTACTTC. The chain has TRBV24-1 and TRBJ2-7; D might be TRBD1 or TRBD2, each matching 5 bases. The CDR3 consists of 12 residues. V dropped 3 bases and J dropped 13 bases, with 15 bases sitting between them. Germline loops: CDR1 KGHDR, CDR2 SFDVKD.

The V gene is TRBV27, the J gene TRBJ2-7; the D is unclear. The CDR3 runs 13 residues. The germline V and J ends were trimmed by 6 bases and 3 bases, with 12 bases remaining between them. Germline V lookup: CDR1 MNHEY, CDR2 SMNVEV (reference sequence). The CDR3 region has the DNA TGTGCCAGCAGGGCCTCTGGGGTCTACGAGCAGTACTTC. Its protein product is CASRASGVYEQYF.

The chain employs TRBV15 and TRBJ2-5; possible D gene TRBD1, 7 bases. CDR3 length: 16 amino acids. V was pared by 1 base and J by 5 bases, with 17 bases between. Germline V gene lookup returns CDR1 LNHNV and CDR2 YYDKDF (reference sequence). CDR3: CATSRVRQGGEETQYF. CDR3 nucleotide sequence: TGTGCCACCAGCAGAGTCCGACAGGGCGGGGAGGAGACCCAGTACTTC.